This entry is about one TCR beta chain. Its target is not known. Assay used: immunoSEQ multiplex PCR; TCRdb lists only in-frame clones, some missing. The profile shows approximately 120,000 clones, roughly 94% of them singletons. The data stem from a study of cytomegalovirus exposure and HLA in healthy donors. Study results and limitations: In the approximately 120 validation repertoires, a later analysis found that first-cohort TCR clusters tended to co-occur. Listed as cytomegalovirus-associated were around 160 TCR beta chains.

Germline-derived CDR1 and CDR2 are SGDLS and YYNGEE. The V end lost 0 bases, the J end lost 9 bases, and 13 bases lay between the germline ends. This CDR3 region has 14 residues. The gene calls are TRBV9 and TRBJ2-1, with D perhaps matching TRBD2 (7 bases). What was sequenced was PBMCs. This TCR came from a young woman in good health and CMV-seronegative. CDR3 nucleotide sequence: TGTGCCAGCAGCGTAGGCGGCGGGGGCGTTGAGCAGTTCTTC. Translated, it gives CASSVGGGGVEQFF.